The 15 T cell receptor beta chains below come from one sample, sequenced in a study of Ad26.COV2.S vaccination and SARS-CoV-2 variants. Treatment described: around 19 received Ad26.COV2.S at low or high dose, single or two shots; 5 received placebo; per-sample allocation not given. Day 63 after the first vaccine or placebo injection was the time point for sampling. Using immunoSEQ multiplex PCR, the repertoire was profiled, and TCRdb retains in-frame clones only, with some absent. The data show over 400,000 clones, 92% seen once. Sample: peripheral blood, taken in a trial of Ad26.COV2.S vaccine versus placebo. The receptors were gathered from a person between 18 and 65 years old who received the Ad26.COV2.S COVID-19 vaccine or a placebo.

This clone is a singleton in its sample. V is TRBV19 and J is TRBJ2-7; the D gene could be TRBD1 or TRBD2 (5 bases each). Germline V lookup: CDR1 LNHDA, CDR2 SQIVND (reference sequence). The V end lost 1 base, the J end lost 3 bases, and 13 bases lay between the germline ends. The CDR3 loop spans 15 amino acids. The CDR3 DNA is TGTGCCAGTAGTATAGCATCCAGGGAGTTCTACGAGCAGTACTTC. This gives the protein CASSIASREFYEQYF.

The V call is TRBV6-5, the J call TRBJ2-7; no definite D call. The ends were cut back, 6 bases at V and 2 bases at J, with 11 bases in the middle. Germline V gene sequence: CDR1 MNHEY, CDR2 SVGAGI. The CDR3 loop spans 13 amino acids. The CDR3: CASRTIVTYEQYF. The CDR3 bases are TGTGCCAGCAGAACCATCGTGACCTACGAGCAGTACTTC.

The chain links TRBV28 to TRBJ2-7; D is undetermined. Germline V gives CDR1 MDHEN, CDR2 SYDVKM. The CDR3 sequence is 12 residues long. V lost 2 bases to trimming and J lost 1 base, with 3 bases between them. The CDR3 loop reads CASSLASYEQYF. CDR3 sequence (DNA): TGTGCCAGCAGTTTAGCGTCCTACGAGCAGTACTTC.

The chain carries TRBV5-6 and TRBJ1-1, with D unclear. V gave up 0 bases and J gave up 6 bases, with 9 bases separating them. Germline CDR1 is SGHDT and CDR2 is YYEEEE. This CDR3 has 13 residues. CDR3 residues: CASSLAPGAEAFF. In DNA form, the CDR3 reads TGTGCCAGCAGCTTGGCTCCCGGGGCTGAAGCTTTCTTT.

The chain employs TRBV7-2 and TRBJ2-1, with 9 bases fitting TRBD1. The CDR3 has 14 amino acids. From germline, CDR1 is SGHTA and CDR2 FQGNSA. V shed 0 bases and J 10 bases; nucleotides not matched to a gene: 4. In DNA form, the CDR3 reads TGTGCCAGCAGCTTAGCGCTGGGGACAGGGGAGCAGTTCTTC. Its translation is CASSLALGTGEQFF.

The chain uses TRBV28 and TRBJ2-1, with 8 positions matching TRBD1. V shed 4 bases, J shed 1 base, and the junction held 6 bases outside the gene matches. The CDR3 totals 16 residues. Germline V gene lookup returns CDR1 MDHEN and CDR2 SYDVKM. DNA for the CDR3: TGTGCCAGCAGTTCCTTTCAGGGGGCATCCTACAATGAGCAGTTCTTC. Its translation: CASSSFQGASYNEQFF.

The rearrangement links TRBV5-1 to TRBJ1-4; 7 bases match TRBD1. CDR1 and CDR2 (germline): SGHRS, YFSETQ. After removal of 5 bases from V and 3 bases from J, the junction contained 4 bases not matched to a gene. The CDR3 runs 14 residues. The CDR3 protein is CASRQGGSNEKLFF. The CDR3 DNA is TGCGCCAGCAGGCAGGGGGGGTCTAATGAAAAACTGTTTTTT.

In its sample, this clone was seen a few times. DNA for the CDR3: TGCAGTGTTATGGCCGGAAACACCATATATTTT. Protein: CSVMAGNTIYF. The V gene is TRBV20-1, the J gene TRBJ1-3; D is uncertain. The CDR3 has 11 amino acids. The germline CDR1 and CDR2 sequences are DFQATT and SNEGSKA (reference sequence). Deletions cut 7 bases from V and 4 bases from J, with 8 bases between.

This rearrangement joins TRBV30 to TRBJ1-2; a possible D gene is TRBD1 (5 bases). With 2 bases removed from V and 3 bases from J, the gap between germline ends came to 10 bases. The germline V gene has CDR1 GTSNPN and CDR2 SVGIG (reference sequence). CDR3 length: 13 residues. CDR3 bases: TGTGCCTGGAGTCCGGGGACGGACTATGGCTACACCTTC. This encodes CAWSPGTDYGYTF.

The chain combines TRBV20-1 with TRBJ1-2; no definite D call. Trimming stripped 3 bases from V and 4 bases from J, with 9 bases between. Germline loops: CDR1 DFQATT, CDR2 SNEGSKA (reference sequence). This CDR3 spans 12 amino acids. DNA of the CDR3: TGCAGTGCTAGTAAGTGGGGCTATGGCTACACCTTC. This gives the protein CSASKWGYGYTF.

This chain uses TRBV7-2 with TRBJ2-2; unclear D gene. Trimming shortened V by 0 bases and J by 0 bases, and 5 bases separated the two germline ends. This CDR3 comprises 15 residues. CDR1 and CDR2 from the germline V gene are SGHTA and FQGNSA. This chain's CDR3 is CASSLAPSNTGELFF. The CDR3 nucleotides read TGTGCCAGCAGCTTAGCTCCCTCGAACACCGGGGAGCTGTTTTTT. Filled out from reference TRBV7-2 and TRBJ2-2, the complete variable domain reads GAGVSQSPSNKVTEKGKDVELRCDPISGHTALYWYRQSLGQGLEFLIYFQGNSAPDKSGLPSDRFSAERTGGSVSTLTIQRTQQEDSAVYLCASSLAPSNTGELFFGEGSRLTVL.

The chain couples TRBV11-2 to TRBJ1-2; no definite D call. The CDR3 length is 15 residues. Trimming left V 1 base short and J 8 bases short, with 17 bases between. The germline V gene encodes CDR1 SGHAT and CDR2 FQNNGV. CDR3 amino acids: CASSLALWQLEGYTF. CDR3 in DNA: TGTGCCAGCAGCTTAGCGCTTTGGCAGTTGGAGGGCTACACCTTC.

The V and J genes are TRBV19 and TRBJ1-5; maybe TRBD1 (6 bases). V was shortened by 10 bases and J by 2 bases, with 24 bases between the two germline ends. The CDR3 is 17 residues long. Germline V gives CDR1 LNHDA, CDR2 SQIVND (reference sequence). The CDR3 here is CATHLQGSNMRNQPQHF. The CDR3 region has the DNA TGTGCCACTCACCTACAGGGTAGCAATATGCGCAATCAGCCCCAGCATTTT. The whole variable domain, filled in from reference TRBV19 and TRBJ1-5, reads DGGITQSPKYLFRKEGQNVTLSCEQNLNHDAMYWYRQDPGQGLRLIYYSQIVNDFQKGDIAEGYSVSREKKESFPLTVTSAQKNPTAFYLCATHLQGSNMRNQPQHFGDGTRLSIL.

Notes on this clone: Other DNA sequences of this sample code for an identical CDR3. V usage is TRBV20-1 and J usage is TRBJ1-5; D unclear. V lost 3 bases, J lost 0 bases, and 3 bases lay in between. The germline CDR1 and CDR2 sequences are DFQATT and SNEGSKA (reference sequence). This CDR3 region has 12 residues. CDR3 amino acids: CSASSSNQPQHF. The DNA for the CDR3 is TGCAGTGCTAGTTCTAGCAATCAGCCCCAGCATTTT.

CDR3 amino acids: CASSHNSLRDTSSYNEQFF. In nucleotides, the CDR3 is TGTGCCAGCAGCCATAATTCATTACGGGACACAAGCTCCTACAATGAGCAGTTCTTC. The chain recombines TRBV11-2 with TRBJ2-1; TRBD1 might be the D (6 bases). This CDR3 has 19 amino acids. V shed 5 bases and J shed 0 bases, with 23 bases lying between them. CDR1 and CDR2 (germline): SGHAT, FQNNGV.